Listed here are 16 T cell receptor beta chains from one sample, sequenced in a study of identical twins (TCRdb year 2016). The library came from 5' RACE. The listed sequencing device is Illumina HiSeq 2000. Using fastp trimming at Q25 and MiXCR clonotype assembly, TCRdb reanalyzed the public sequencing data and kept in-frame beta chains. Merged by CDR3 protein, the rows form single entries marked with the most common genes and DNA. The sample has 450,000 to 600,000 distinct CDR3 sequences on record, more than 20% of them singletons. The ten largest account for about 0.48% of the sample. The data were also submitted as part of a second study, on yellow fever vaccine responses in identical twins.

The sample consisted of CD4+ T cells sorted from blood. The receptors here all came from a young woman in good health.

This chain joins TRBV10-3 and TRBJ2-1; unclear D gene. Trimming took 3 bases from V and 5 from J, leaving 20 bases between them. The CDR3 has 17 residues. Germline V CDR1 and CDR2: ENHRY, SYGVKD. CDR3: CAISERTIPGPNNEQFF. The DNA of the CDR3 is TGTGCCATCAGTGAACGCACCATACCGGGTCCAAACAATGAGCAGTTCTTC.

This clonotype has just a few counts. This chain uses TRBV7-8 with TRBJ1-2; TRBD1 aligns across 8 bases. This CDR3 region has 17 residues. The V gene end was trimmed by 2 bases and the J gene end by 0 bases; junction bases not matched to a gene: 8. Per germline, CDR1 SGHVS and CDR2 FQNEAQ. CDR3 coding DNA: TGTGCCAGCAGCTTACGTGAGACAGGGGTAGCTAACTATGGCTACACCTTC. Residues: CASSLRETGVANYGYTF.

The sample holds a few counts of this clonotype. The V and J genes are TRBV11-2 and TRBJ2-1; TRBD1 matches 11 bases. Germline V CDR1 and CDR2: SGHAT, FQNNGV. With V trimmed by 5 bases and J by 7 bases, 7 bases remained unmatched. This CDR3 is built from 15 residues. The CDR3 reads CASSDGQGAWNEQFF. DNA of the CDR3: TGTGCCAGCAGCGACGGACAGGGGGCTTGGAATGAGCAGTTCTTC.

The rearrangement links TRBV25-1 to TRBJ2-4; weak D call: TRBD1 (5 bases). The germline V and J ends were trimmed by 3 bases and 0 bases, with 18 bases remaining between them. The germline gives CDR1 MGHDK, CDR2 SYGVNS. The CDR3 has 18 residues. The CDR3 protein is CASSDSGLDVLAKNIQYF. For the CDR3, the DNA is TGTGCCAGCAGTGATTCAGGGTTAGACGTCCTAGCCAAAAACATTCAGTACTTC. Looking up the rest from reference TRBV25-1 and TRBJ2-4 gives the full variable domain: EADIYQTPRYLVIGTGKKITLECSQTMGHDKMYWYQQDPGMELHLIHYSYGVNSTEKGDLSSESTVSRIRTEHFPLTLESARPSHTSQYLCASSDSGLDVLAKNIQYFGAGTRLSVL.

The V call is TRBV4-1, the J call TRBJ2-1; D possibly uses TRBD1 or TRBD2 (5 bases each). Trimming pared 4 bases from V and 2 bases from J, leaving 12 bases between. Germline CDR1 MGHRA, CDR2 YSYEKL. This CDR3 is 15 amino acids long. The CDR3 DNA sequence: TGCGCCAGCAGCCGGCCGGGGCAGACCTACAATGAGCAGTTCTTC. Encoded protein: CASSRPGQTYNEQFF.

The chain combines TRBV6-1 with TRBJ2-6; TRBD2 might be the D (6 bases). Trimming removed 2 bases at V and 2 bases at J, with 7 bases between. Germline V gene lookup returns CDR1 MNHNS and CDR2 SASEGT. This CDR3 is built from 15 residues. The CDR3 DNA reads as TGTGCCAGCAGTGAATGGGGGGCTGGGGCCAACGTCCTGACTTTC. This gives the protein CASSEWGAGANVLTF.

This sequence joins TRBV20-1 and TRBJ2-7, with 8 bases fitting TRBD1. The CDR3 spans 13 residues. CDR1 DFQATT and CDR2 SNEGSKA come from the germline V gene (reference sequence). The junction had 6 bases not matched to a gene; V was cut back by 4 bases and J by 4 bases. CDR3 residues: CSAIGQGGYEQYF. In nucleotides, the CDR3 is TGCAGTGCTATCGGACAGGGTGGATACGAGCAGTACTTC.

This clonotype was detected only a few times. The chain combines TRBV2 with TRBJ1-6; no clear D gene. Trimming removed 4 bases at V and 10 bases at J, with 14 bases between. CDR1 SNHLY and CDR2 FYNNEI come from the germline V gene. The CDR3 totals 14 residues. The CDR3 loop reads CASSVRGNGSPLHF. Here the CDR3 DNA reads TGTGCCAGCAGTGTGCGTGGGAATGGGTCACCCCTCCACTTT.

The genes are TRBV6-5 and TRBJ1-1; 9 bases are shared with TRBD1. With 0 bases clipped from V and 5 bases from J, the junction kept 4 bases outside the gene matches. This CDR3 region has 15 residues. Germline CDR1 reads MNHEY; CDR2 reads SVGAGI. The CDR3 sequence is CASSYSGTGKTEAFF. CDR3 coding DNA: TGTGCCAGCAGTTACTCGGGGACAGGGAAGACTGAAGCTTTCTTT.

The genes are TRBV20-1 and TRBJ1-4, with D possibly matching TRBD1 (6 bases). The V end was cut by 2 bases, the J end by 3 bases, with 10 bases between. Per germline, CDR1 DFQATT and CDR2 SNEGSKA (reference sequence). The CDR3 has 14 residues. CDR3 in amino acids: CSARQGQANEKLFF. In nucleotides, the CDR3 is TGCAGTGCTAGACAGGGACAAGCTAATGAAAAACTGTTTTTT.

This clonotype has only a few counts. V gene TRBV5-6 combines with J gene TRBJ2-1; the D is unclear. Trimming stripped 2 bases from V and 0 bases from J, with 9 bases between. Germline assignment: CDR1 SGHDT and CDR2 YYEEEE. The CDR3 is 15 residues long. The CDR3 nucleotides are TGTGCCAGCAGCTTACTACCGAGCTCCTACAATGAGCAGTTCTTC. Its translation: CASSLLPSSYNEQFF. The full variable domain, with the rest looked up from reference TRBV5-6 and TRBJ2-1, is DAGVTQSPTHLIKTRGQQVTLRCSPKSGHDTVSWYQQALGQGPQFIFQYYEEEERQRGNFPDRFSGHQFPNYSSELNVNALLLGDSALYLCASSLLPSSYNEQFFGPGTRLTVL.

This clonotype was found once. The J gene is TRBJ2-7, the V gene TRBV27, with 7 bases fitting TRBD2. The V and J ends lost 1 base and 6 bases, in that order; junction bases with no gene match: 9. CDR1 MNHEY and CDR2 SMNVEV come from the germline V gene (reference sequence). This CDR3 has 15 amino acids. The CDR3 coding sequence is TGTGCCAGCAGTTTATGGGGGAGGGCATGGGCCGAGCAGTACTTC. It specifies CASSLWGRAWAEQYF.

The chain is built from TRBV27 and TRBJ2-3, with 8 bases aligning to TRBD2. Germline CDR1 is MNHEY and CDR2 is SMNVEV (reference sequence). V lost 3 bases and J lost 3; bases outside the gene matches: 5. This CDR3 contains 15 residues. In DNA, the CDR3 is TGTGCCAGCAGTTTTAACGGGGGGGCTACAGATACGCAGTATTTT. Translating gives CASSFNGGATDTQYF.

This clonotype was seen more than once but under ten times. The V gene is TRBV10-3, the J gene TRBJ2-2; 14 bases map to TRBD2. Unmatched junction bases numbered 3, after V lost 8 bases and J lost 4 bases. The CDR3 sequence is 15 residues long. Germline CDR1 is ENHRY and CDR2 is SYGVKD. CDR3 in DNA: TGTGCCATCGGGGGGACTAGCGGGAGCACCGGGGAGCTGTTTTTT. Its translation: CAIGGTSGSTGELFF.

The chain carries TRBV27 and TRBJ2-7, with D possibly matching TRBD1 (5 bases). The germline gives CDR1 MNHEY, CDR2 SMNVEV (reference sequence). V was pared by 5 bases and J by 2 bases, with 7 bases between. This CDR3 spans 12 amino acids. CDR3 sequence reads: CASSAGPYEQYV. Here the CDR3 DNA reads TGTGCCAGCAGTGCAGGGCCCTACGAGCAGTACGTC.

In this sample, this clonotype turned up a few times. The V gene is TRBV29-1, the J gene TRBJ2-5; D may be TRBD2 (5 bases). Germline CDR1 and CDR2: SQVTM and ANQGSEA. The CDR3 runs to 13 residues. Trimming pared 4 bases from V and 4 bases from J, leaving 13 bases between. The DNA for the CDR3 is TGCAGCGTTGCACCCGGGGTGGCAGAGACCCAGTACTTC. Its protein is CSVAPGVAETQYF.